The source of this T cell receptor beta chain is a study of breast tumors, draining lymph nodes, adjacent tissues (dated by TCRdb to the mid-2010s). A note on the overall study: TCR beta repertoires were compared across tumor, adjacent nontumor tissue and axillary lymph nodes obtained from breast cancer patients. In human breast cancer, the study set out to evaluate how tumor, surrounding tissue and draining lymph node repertoires relate to one another and whether T cells may move between these sites. The study at large found these results: T-cell repertoire diversity in tumors was found to be lower than in lymph nodes but higher than in nontumor tissue, and preferential V and J gene usage was observed. The study presented the conclusion that tumor T cells originate in lymph nodes as consistent with a hypothesis, not as something directly demonstrated. Tumor and nontumor tissue repertoires were found to be significantly more similar in luminal-like than in basal-like breast cancer. A scenario in which most tumor T cells derive from the lymph node and then expand within tumor tissue was judged to be consistent with the data.

The axillary draining lymph nodes of breast cancer patients were the source of the lymph node samples. This clonotype was detected ten times or more. Its recognized antigen is unknown. The record has no base qualities; no much larger clone is one base away. This sample was sequenced with an Illumina HiSeq 2000. TCR beta chain libraries were generated by multiplex PCR amplification. The amplified TCR beta chain products were analyzed by high-throughput sequencing. TCRdb reran the public reads through fastp at Q25 and MiXCR, keeping productive beta chains. Every entry covers one CDR3 protein and lists the most common genes and DNA from its rows. Counted in this sample were approximately 250,000 distinct CDR3 sequences; around 34% of them appeared once. Of the sample, approximately 3.5% falls within the top ten clones. From the cysteine up to the phenylalanine, the CDR3 has a length of 15 residues. The DNA shown is the 45-base CDR3, in frame from base 1. According to the germline V gene, CDR1 reads SGHAT and CDR2 reads FQNNGV. The junction carries 12 bases between V and J, which are trimmed by 1 base and 3 bases respectively.

This sequence was found in a female donor with breast cancer. Some clones in this sample may be carry-over from other donors' samples. The material sequenced was axillary lymph node tissue. This chain joins TRBV11-2 to TRBJ1-2; no D gene is confidently identified. The bases read TGTGCCAGCAGCTTAGGTGGCAGAATGGACTATGGCTACACCTTC. Translated, it gives CASSLGGRMDYGYTF.